This T cell receptor beta chain was documented in a study of T-cell reconstitution after alpha-beta-depleted transplantation in children. This clonotype has more than one count but fewer than ten. CDR3 length: 14 residues. Germline V gene data show CDR1 as LGHDT and CDR2 as YNNKEL (reference sequence). Deletions cut 2 bases from V and 9 bases from J, with 11 bases between. TCRbeta library construction was performed incorporating unique molecular identifiers. Via MiXCR, TCRdb re-called the PCR reads, giving one row per CDR3 protein. The sample comprises some 290,000 distinct CDR3 sequences, nearly 10% of which are singletons, and roughly 9.1% rests with the top ten.

This specimen consisted of PBMCs from the stem cell graft donor, obtained from the stem cell graft. This receptor was taken from a human donor who donated a stem cell graft to a child with SCID. The rearrangement joins TRBV3-1 to TRBJ1-6; D call uncertain. The CDR3 spells CASSQSLGISPLHF. CDR3 DNA: TGTGCCAGCAGCCAAAGTTTGGGGATTTCACCCCTCCACTTT.